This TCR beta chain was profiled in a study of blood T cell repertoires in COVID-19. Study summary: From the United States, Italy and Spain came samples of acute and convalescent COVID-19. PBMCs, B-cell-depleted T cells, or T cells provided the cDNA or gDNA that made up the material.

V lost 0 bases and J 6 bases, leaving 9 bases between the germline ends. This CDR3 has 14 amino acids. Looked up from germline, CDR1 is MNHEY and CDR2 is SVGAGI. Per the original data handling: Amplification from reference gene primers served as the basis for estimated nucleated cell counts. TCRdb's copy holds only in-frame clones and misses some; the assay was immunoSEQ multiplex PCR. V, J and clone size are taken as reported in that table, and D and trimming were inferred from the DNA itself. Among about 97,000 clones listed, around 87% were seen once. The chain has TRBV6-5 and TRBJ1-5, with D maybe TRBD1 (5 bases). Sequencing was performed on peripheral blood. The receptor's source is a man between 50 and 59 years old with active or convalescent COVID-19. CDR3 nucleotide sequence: TGTGCCAGCAGTTACTCCAACGGGGGTCAGCCCCAGCATTTT. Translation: CASSYSNGGQPQHF.